The 29 T cell receptor beta chains below come from one sample, sequenced in a study of immune characterization of retroperitoneal liposarcoma. TCRdb re-called the PCR reads with MiXCR, one entry per CDR3 protein. The sample consists of under 2,500 distinct CDR3 sequences, 40% to 55% of them appearing once. The sequencing input was tumor tissue. These receptors were collected from a female donor with retroperitoneal liposarcoma.

This clonotype was detected once. The chain joins TRBV6-1 to TRBJ2-1, with 10 bases that match TRBD2. The CDR3 runs 15 residues. V was pared by 4 bases and J by 0 bases, with 0 bases of the junction left unmatched. Germline loops: CDR1 MNHNS, CDR2 SASEGT. The CDR3 bases are TGTGCCAGCAGTGGGACTAGCGGCTCCTACAATGAGCAGTTCTTC. Translation gives CASSGTSGSYNEQFF.

The V call is TRBV12-3 or TRBV12-4, the J call TRBJ2-5; tentative D call: TRBD2 (5 bases). V lost 6 bases to trimming and J lost 11 bases, with 19 bases between them. The CDR3 runs 13 residues. CDR3 residues: CASRKPGGNEQYF. The CDR3 DNA follows: TGTGCCAGCAGAAAGCCCGGAGGCAATGAGCAGTACTTC.

This chain links TRBV11-3 with TRBJ2-1, with D perhaps assigned TRBD1 or TRBD2 (6 bases each). The CDR3 totals 15 residues. Germline CDR1 reads SGHNT; CDR2 reads YENEEA. Trimming stripped 10 bases from V and 13 bases from J, with 29 bases between. The CDR3 nucleotides read TGTGCCACTGGGCCGGGGGCCGGGGGAGTGGAGACCCAGTTCTTC. Encoded protein: CATGPGAGGVETQFF.

The V gene is TRBV6-5, the J gene TRBJ1-1; D gene ambiguous. Deletions cut 6 bases from V and 5 bases from J, with 13 bases between. The CDR3 has 13 amino acids. The germline V gene has CDR1 MNHEY and CDR2 SVGAGI. Here the CDR3 reads CASSSGGWTEAFF. The DNA of the CDR3 is TGTGCCAGCAGCTCTGGAGGGTGGACTGAAGCTTTCTTT.

This chain uses TRBV6-6 with TRBJ2-1; D unresolved. Trimming removed 5 bases from V and 4 bases from J, with 9 bases in between. The germline gives CDR1 MNHNY, CDR2 SVGAGI (reference sequence). CDR3 length: 13 residues. CDR3 residues: CASSDNGYNEQFF. In DNA, the CDR3 is TGTGCCAGCAGTGATAATGGATACAATGAGCAGTTCTTC.

The J gene is TRBJ2-2, the V gene TRBV6-1; 7 bases match TRBD2. The CDR3 length is 16 residues. The V segment lost 4 bases and the J segment 6 bases; nucleotides outside the gene matches: 11. In germline, CDR1 is MNHNS, CDR2 SASEGT. CDR3 in amino acids: CASSVGSGRPSGELFF. In DNA form, the CDR3 reads TGTGCCAGCAGTGTGGGTAGCGGGCGACCTTCCGGGGAGCTGTTTTTT.

This clonotype was observed a few times. The genes are TRBV27 and TRBJ2-1; D may be TRBD1 or TRBD2 (7 bases each). This CDR3 spans 15 amino acids. V was shortened by 6 bases and J by 6 bases, with 18 bases between the two germline ends. Germline V gives CDR1 MNHEY, CDR2 SMNVEV (reference sequence). The CDR3 sequence: CASSRGGQPGNEQFF. The CDR3 bases are TGTGCCAGCAGCCGCGGGGGACAGCCTGGCAATGAGCAGTTCTTC.

This sequence joins TRBV12-3 or TRBV12-4 and TRBJ2-3; D may correspond to TRBD1 or TRBD2 (5 bases each). Trimming removed 5 bases at V and 0 bases at J, with 12 bases between. The CDR3 loop spans 15 amino acids. CDR3 amino acids: CASSLTGASTDTQYF. For the CDR3, the DNA is TGTGCCAGCAGTCTAACCGGGGCCAGCACAGATACGCAGTATTTT.

This clonotype came up a few times. CDR3 nucleotides: TGTGCCAGCAGTCACCGTTACAGGGGGCGATACAATGAGCAGTTCTTC. Translation gives CASSHRYRGRYNEQFF. The rearrangement uses TRBV12-3 or TRBV12-4 and TRBJ2-1; TRBD1 agrees at 9 bases. The CDR3 spans 16 residues. Losses at the gene ends were 5 bases for V and 4 bases for J; bases not matched to a gene: 9.

This chain joins TRBV12-3 or TRBV12-4 and TRBJ1-2; D gene uncertain. With 4 bases removed from V and 2 bases from J, the gap between germline ends came to 5 bases. The CDR3 totals 12 residues. This CDR3 is CASSYSNYGYTF. Written as DNA, the CDR3 is TGTGCCAGCAGTTACAGCAACTATGGCTACACCTTC.

V and J are TRBV5-1 and TRBJ2-5; 11 bases are shared with TRBD2. CDR3 length: 16 amino acids. Per germline, CDR1 SGHRS and CDR2 YFSETQ. The trim removed 7 bases at V and 2 bases at J, leaving 10 bases unmatched. The CDR3 region is CASDPQGTSGQETQYF. The CDR3 nucleotides read TGCGCCAGCGACCCCCAAGGGACTAGCGGTCAAGAGACCCAGTACTTC.

The rearrangement links TRBV24-1 to TRBJ2-1, with 9 bases that match TRBD2. The trim removed 4 bases at V and 4 bases at J, leaving 7 bases unmatched. This CDR3 spans 16 amino acids. Germline CDR1 and CDR2: KGHDR and SFDVKD. As DNA, the CDR3 is TGTGCCACCAGTGACCCGACTAGCGGAGGGTACAATGAGCAGTTCTTC. Protein product: CATSDPTSGGYNEQFF.

The chain combines TRBV6-1 with TRBJ2-1; D might be TRBD2 (7 bases). The germline V and J ends were trimmed by 6 bases and 6 bases, with 18 bases remaining between them. The CDR3 runs to 15 residues. Germline V gene sequence: CDR1 MNHNS, CDR2 SASEGT. CDR3 DNA sequence: TGTGCCAGCAGGGGTCGGGGGGCCCTCCCCAATGAGCAGTTCTTC. Protein: CASRGRGALPNEQFF.

This clonotype counts as medium-sized. The chain carries TRBV12-3 or TRBV12-4 and TRBJ2-1; D could derive from TRBD1 or TRBD2 (5 bases each). V lost 3 bases, J lost 5 bases, and 14 bases lay in between. This CDR3 spans 15 amino acids. In DNA form, the CDR3 reads TGTGCCAGCAGTTTTGCAGGGACCTCAAACAATGAGCAGTTCTTC. This translates into CASSFAGTSNNEQFF.

This clonotype was detected only once. V is TRBV6-6 and J is TRBJ2-1, with TRBD2 matching 8 bases. The CDR3 has 12 residues. With V trimmed by 2 bases and J by 14 bases, 5 bases remained unmatched. Germline V gives CDR1 MNHNY, CDR2 SVGAGI (reference sequence). CDR3 amino acids: CASSYPGGGKFF. The CDR3 region has the DNA TGTGCCAGCAGTTACCCGGGAGGGGGTAAGTTCTTC.

The genes are TRBV6-1 and TRBJ2-1; tentatively, D is TRBD2 (5 bases). CDR1 MNHNS and CDR2 SASEGT come from the germline V gene. The V end lost 6 bases, the J end lost 6 bases, and 15 bases lay between the germline ends. The CDR3 consists of 14 residues. The CDR3: CASSKLGFGNEQFF. For the CDR3, the DNA is TGTGCCAGCAGCAAACTAGGGTTCGGCAATGAGCAGTTCTTC.

Here the CDR3 DNA reads TGTGCCAGCAGCTTAGAGCTAGCGGGATTACAAGAGACCCAGTACTTC. This sequence encodes CASSLELAGLQETQYF. This chain links TRBV7-8 with TRBJ2-7; TRBD2 matches 9 bases. The end of the DNA is better explained by TRBJ2-5, so the J call may be wrong. Germline loops: CDR1 SGHVS, CDR2 FQNEAQ. The CDR3 is made up of 16 amino acids.

The V gene is TRBV5-1, the J gene TRBJ2-7, with D possibly TRBD2 on 6 matching bases. The CDR3 is made up of 13 amino acids. Trimming took 7 bases from V and 4 from J, leaving 15 bases between them. CDR1 and CDR2 from the germline V gene are SGHRS and YFSETQ. The CDR3 loop is CASGTGRTYEQYF. CDR3 coding DNA: TGCGCCAGCGGGACCGGGAGAACTTACGAGCAGTACTTC.

The rearrangement links TRBV6-1 to TRBJ2-1; D uncertain. V was trimmed by 8 bases and J by 7 bases, leaving 12 bases between them. CDR3 length: 12 amino acids. CDR1 MNHNS and CDR2 SASEGT come from the germline V gene. Here the CDR3 reads CASVRVGNEQFF. The CDR3 DNA reads TGTGCCAGCGTGAGAGTCGGGAATGAGCAGTTCTTC.

This clonotype has only a few counts. In nucleotides, the CDR3 is TGTGCCAGCAGCCTCGGGACTAGCGGGAGGAATGAGCAGTACTTC. As protein: CASSLGTSGRNEQYF. The J gene is TRBJ2-5, the V gene TRBV7-8, with TRBD2 matching 15 bases. The V gene end was trimmed by 5 bases and the J gene end by 11 bases; junction bases not matched to a gene: 9. The CDR3 runs 15 residues. Germline assignment: CDR1 SGHVS and CDR2 FQNEAQ.

V gene TRBV12-3 or TRBV12-4 combines with J gene TRBJ2-1, with 7 bases fitting TRBD1. The closer fit of TRBJ2-7 to the DNA end suggests the J call may be wrong. The CDR3 runs to 14 residues. This CDR3 reads CASGVTGQAPEQYF. The CDR3 bases are TGTGCCAGCGGAGTGACAGGACAGGCGCCTGAGCAGTACTTC.

CDR3 sequence: CASGLQSFGGYTF. The CDR3 DNA reads TGTGCTAGTGGTTTGCAAAGCTTCGGGGGCTACACCTTC. This chain joins TRBV12-5 and TRBJ1-2; D is unresolved. The V gene lost 2 bases and the J gene lost 8 bases, with 12 bases spanning the gap. Per the germline V gene, CDR1 is LGHNT and CDR2 is FRNRAP. This CDR3 has 13 residues.

A note on this clonotype: Relative to the germline gene, one junction end is altered; a read error may explain this. The CDR3 loop is CASSEAARSGEYF. The CDR3 coding sequence is TGTGCCAGCAGTGAAGCCGCCCGTAGCGGAGAGTACTTC. The chain employs TRBV6-1 and TRBJ2-3; possibly TRBD2 for D (6 bases). Per germline, CDR1 MNHNS and CDR2 SASEGT. The CDR3 loop spans 13 amino acids.

This clonotype was counted a single time. This chain links TRBV6-1 with TRBJ2-1; D is unresolved. The end of the DNA is better explained by TRBJ2-7, so the J call may be wrong. This CDR3 is built from 14 residues. CDR1 is MNHNS, CDR2 SASEGT, per germline. The CDR3 sequence: CASSPSAYSYEQYF. In nucleotides, the CDR3 is TGTGCCAGCAGTCCTTCCGCTTACTCCTACGAGCAGTACTTC.

The rearrangement links TRBV11-3 to TRBJ2-1; D is possibly TRBD2 (5 bases). There are 14 residues in the CDR3. Looked up from germline, CDR1 is SGHNT and CDR2 is YENEEA. Trimming took 4 bases from V and 13 from J, leaving 20 bases between them. The CDR3 is CASSSPGWGETQFF. CDR3 in DNA: TGTGCCAGCAGCTCCCCCGGCTGGGGAGAGACCCAGTTCTTC.

This chain joins TRBV6-1 and TRBJ2-2; D not certain. V was trimmed by 8 bases and J by 3 bases, leaving 7 bases between them. The V gene's germline CDR1 is MNHNS and CDR2 SASEGT. The CDR3 is 12 residues long. In DNA, the CDR3 is TGTGCCAGCGGGCAGTACACCGGGGAGCTGTTTTTT. Translating it yields CASGQYTGELFF.

The V call is TRBV11-3, the J call TRBJ2-4; D unclear. Germline V gene lookup returns CDR1 SGHNT and CDR2 YENEEA. V was cut by 5 bases and J by 0 bases, with 20 bases left in between. The CDR3 spans 18 residues. In DNA, the CDR3 is TGTGCCAGCAGCCCGGTTTATTGCCCCTGGCTAGCCAAAAACATTCAGTACTTC. As protein: CASSPVYCPWLAKNIQYF.

This clonotype was seen only a few times. The V gene is TRBV11-3, the J gene TRBJ2-1; TRBD2 might be the D (6 bases). V lost 3 bases, J lost 9 bases, and 9 bases lay in between. CDR3 length: 12 residues. Germline V gene data show CDR1 as SGHNT and CDR2 as YENEEA. CDR3 region: CASSFGTSEQFF. The CDR3 nucleotides read TGTGCCAGCAGCTTTGGGACTTCTGAGCAGTTCTTC.

The CDR3 DNA reads TGTGCCAGTCATAGCGGGAGGGCCTACAATGAGCAGTACTTC. As protein: CASHSGRAYNEQYF. This chain links TRBV6-8 with TRBJ2-5; 11 positions agree with TRBD2. The CDR3 has 14 residues. The germline V gene has CDR1 MNHGY and CDR2 SAAAGT. With 9 bases clipped from V and 11 bases from J, the junction kept 14 bases outside the gene matches.